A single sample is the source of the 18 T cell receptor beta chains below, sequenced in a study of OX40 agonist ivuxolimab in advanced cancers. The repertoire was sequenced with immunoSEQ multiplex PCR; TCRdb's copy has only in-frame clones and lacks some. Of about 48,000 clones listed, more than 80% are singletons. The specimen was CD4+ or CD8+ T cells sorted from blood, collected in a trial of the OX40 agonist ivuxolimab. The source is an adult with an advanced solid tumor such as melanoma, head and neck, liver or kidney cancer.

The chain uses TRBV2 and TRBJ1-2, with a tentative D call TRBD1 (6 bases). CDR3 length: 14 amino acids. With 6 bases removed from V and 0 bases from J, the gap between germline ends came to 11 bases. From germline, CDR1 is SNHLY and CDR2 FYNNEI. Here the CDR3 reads CASSPQGTNYGYTF. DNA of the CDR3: TGTGCCAGCAGCCCTCAGGGGACTAACTATGGCTACACCTTC.

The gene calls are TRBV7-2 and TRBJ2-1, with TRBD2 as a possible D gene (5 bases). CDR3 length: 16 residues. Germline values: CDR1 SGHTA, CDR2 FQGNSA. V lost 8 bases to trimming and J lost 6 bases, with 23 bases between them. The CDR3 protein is CASCRPGVARGNEQFF. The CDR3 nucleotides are TGTGCCAGCTGCCGTCCCGGGGTAGCGAGAGGCAATGAGCAGTTCTTC.

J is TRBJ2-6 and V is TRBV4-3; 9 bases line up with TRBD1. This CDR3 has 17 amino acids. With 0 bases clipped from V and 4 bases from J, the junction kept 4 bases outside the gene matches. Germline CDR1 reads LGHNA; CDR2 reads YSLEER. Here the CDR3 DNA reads TGCGCCAGCAGCCAAGACCGACAGGGGGACGGGGCCAACGTCCTGACTTTC. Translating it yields CASSQDRQGDGANVLTF.

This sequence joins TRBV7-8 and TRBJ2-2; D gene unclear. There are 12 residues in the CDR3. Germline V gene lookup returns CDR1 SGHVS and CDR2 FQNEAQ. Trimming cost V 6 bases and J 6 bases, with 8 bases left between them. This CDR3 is CASSRIAGELFF. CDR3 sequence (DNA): TGTGCCAGCAGTCGTATAGCCGGGGAGCTGTTTTTT.

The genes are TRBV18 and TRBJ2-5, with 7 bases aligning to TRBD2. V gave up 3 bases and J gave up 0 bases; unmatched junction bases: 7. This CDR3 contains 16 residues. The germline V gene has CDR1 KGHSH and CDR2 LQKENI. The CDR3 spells CASSPSPGTNQETQYF. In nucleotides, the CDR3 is TGTGCCAGCTCACCTTCCCCCGGGACTAACCAAGAGACCCAGTACTTC. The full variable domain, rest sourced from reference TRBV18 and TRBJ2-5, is NAGVMQNPRHLVRRRGQEARLRCSPMKGHSHVYWYRQLPEEGLKFMVYLQKENIIDESGMPKERFSAEFPKEGPSILRIQQVVRGDSAAYFCASSPSPGTNQETQYFGPGTRLLVL.

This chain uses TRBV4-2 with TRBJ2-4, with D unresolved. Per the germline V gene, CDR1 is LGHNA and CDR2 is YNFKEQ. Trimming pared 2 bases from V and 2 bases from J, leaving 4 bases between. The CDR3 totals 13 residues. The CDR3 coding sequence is TGTGCCAGCAGCCAATTGACCAAAAACATTCAGTACTTC. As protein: CASSQLTKNIQYF.

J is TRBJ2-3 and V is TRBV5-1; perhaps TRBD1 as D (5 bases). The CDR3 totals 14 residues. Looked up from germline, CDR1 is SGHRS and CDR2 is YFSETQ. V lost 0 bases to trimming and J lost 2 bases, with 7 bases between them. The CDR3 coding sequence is TGCGCCAGCAGCTTGGGACAGTACACAGATACGCAGTATTTT. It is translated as CASSLGQYTDTQYF. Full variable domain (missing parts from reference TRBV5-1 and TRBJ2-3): KAGVTQTPRYLIKTRGQQVTLSCSPISGHRSVSWYQQTPGQGLQFLFEYFSETQRNKGNFPGRFSGRQFSNSRSEMNVSTLELGDSALYLCASSLGQYTDTQYFGPGTRLTVL.

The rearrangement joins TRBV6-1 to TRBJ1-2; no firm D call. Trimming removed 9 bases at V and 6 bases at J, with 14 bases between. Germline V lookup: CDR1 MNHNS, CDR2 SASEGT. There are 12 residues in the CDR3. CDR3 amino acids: CASNPGGHGYTF. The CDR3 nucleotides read TGTGCCAGTAACCCGGGAGGGCATGGCTACACCTTC.

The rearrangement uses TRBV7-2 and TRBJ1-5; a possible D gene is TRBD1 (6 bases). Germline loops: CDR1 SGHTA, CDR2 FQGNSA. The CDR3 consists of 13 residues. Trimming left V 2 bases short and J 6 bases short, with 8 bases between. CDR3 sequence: CASSLRGGQPQHF. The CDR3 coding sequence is TGTGCCAGCAGCTTAAGGGGGGGTCAGCCCCAGCATTTT.

The CDR3 here is CATLTGGFDTEAFF. CDR3 nucleotides: TGTGCCACCTTGACAGGGGGCTTTGACACTGAAGCTTTCTTT. The genes are TRBV6-6 and TRBJ1-1, with 10 bases identical to TRBD1. After removal of 10 bases from V and 3 bases from J, the junction contained 8 bases not matched to a gene. This CDR3 contains 14 residues. Germline-derived CDR1 and CDR2 are MNHNY and SVGAGI (reference sequence).

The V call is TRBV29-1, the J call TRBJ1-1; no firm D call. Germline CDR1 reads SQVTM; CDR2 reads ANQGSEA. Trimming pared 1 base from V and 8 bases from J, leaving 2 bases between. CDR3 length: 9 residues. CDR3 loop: CSVEGEAFF. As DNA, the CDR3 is TGCAGCGTTGAAGGGGAAGCTTTCTTT.

The CDR3 DNA sequence: TGTGCCAGTAGTATTGGGACATCGATCCTCTATGGCTACACCTTC. Translation: CASSIGTSILYGYTF. The chain uses TRBV19 and TRBJ1-2; the D gene is possibly TRBD1 (6 bases). Germline-derived CDR1 and CDR2 are LNHDA and SQIVND (reference sequence). CDR3 size: 15 residues. Trimming took 3 bases from V and 4 from J, leaving 15 bases between them.

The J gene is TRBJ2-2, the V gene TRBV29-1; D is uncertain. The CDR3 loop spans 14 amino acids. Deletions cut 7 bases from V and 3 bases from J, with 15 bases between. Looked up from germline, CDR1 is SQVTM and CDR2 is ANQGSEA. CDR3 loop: CSAQQNEYTGELFF. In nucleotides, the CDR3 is TGCAGCGCCCAACAGAATGAGTACACCGGGGAGCTGTTTTTT.

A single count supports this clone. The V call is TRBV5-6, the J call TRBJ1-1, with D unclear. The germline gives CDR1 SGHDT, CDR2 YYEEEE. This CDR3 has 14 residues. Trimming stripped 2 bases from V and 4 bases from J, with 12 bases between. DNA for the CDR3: TGTGCCAGCAGCTTTGTAGGCAGACCCACTGAAGCTTTCTTT. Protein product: CASSFVGRPTEAFF.

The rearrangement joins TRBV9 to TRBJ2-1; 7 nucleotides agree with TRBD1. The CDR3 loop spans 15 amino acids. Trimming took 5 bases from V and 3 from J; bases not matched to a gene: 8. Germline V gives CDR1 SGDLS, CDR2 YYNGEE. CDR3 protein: CASRSLGTDYNEQFF. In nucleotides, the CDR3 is TGTGCCAGCAGGTCACTCGGGACAGACTACAATGAGCAGTTCTTC.

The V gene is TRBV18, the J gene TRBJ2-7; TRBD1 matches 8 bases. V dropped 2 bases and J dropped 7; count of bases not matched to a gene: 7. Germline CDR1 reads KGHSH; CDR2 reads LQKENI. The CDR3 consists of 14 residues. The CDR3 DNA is TGTGCCAGCTCACCAGCGGACAGGGCAGGGGAGCAGTACTTC. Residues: CASSPADRAGEQYF.

The CDR3 DNA follows: TGTGCCAGCAGCCCATGGGGGGTATTTAACTATGGCTACACCTTC. Translated: CASSPWGVFNYGYTF. The chain has TRBV13 and TRBJ1-2; a weak D match, TRBD1 (5 bases). This CDR3 is built from 15 residues. Germline lookup yields CDR1 PRHDT and CDR2 FYEKMQ (reference sequence). Trimming removed 5 bases from V and 1 base from J, with 14 bases in between.

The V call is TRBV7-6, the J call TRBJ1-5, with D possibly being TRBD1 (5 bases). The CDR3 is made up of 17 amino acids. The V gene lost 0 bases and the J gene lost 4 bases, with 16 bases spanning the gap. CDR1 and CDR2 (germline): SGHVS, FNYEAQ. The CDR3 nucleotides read TGTGCCAGCAGCTTAGCGAGGTGGCAGGGCAATAATCAGCCCCAGCATTTT. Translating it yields CASSLARWQGNNQPQHF.